The present entry profiles one TCR beta chain with its context. This sample is drawn from a study of B cell selection in AIRE deficiency. Conventional CD4 T cells were sorted as CD4+CD127+ cells. Germline loops: CDR1 MNHNS, CDR2 SASEGT. Trimming removed 4 bases from V and 5 bases from J, with 6 bases in between. The CDR3 runs to 13 residues. TCRdb's table, derived via immunoSEQ multiplex PCR, lists solely in-frame clones and lacks some. The sample holds some 24,000 clones; around 97% are singletons and the top ten take approximately 0.2%. Material for sequencing was conventional CD4+ T cells sorted from PBMCs. V usage is TRBV6-1 and J usage is TRBJ1-6; unclear D gene. The TCR sequence derives from a human donor with AIRE deficiency. This CDR3 reads CASSGLDNSPLHF. The CDR3 region has the DNA TGTGCCAGCAGTGGACTGGATAATTCACCCCTCCACTTT.